One sample yielded the 32 T cell receptor beta chains listed below, sequenced in a study of T cell repertoires in cytomegalovirus infection. TCRdb passed the reads through MiXCR, listing each CDR3 protein once. Among about 770,000 distinct CDR3 sequences listed, roughly 29% were seen once. Their recognized antigens are unknown. Sequences were derived from cultured CD8+ T cells from PBMCs, sampled from culture after CMV antigen stimulation. These receptors all come from a human donor in good health (CMV status not recorded). Some clones in this sample may be carry-over from other donors' samples.

The J gene is TRBJ2-1, the V gene TRBV9, with a weak D call TRBD2 (5 bases). CDR1 and CDR2 (germline): SGDLS, YYNGEE. CDR3 length equals 12 residues. Trimming removed 1 base from V and 9 bases from J, with 8 bases in between. The CDR3 spells CASSVKGSEQFF. The CDR3 bases are TGTGCCAGCAGCGTAAAAGGGAGTGAGCAGTTCTTC.

This clonotype was seen at least ten times. This chain joins TRBV7-2 and TRBJ2-1; the D is unclear. Germline CDR1 is SGHTA and CDR2 is FQGNSA. The CDR3 is made up of 13 amino acids. V lost 5 bases and J lost 6, with 11 bases in between. CDR3 sequence reads: CASSPEPVNEQFF. In nucleotides, the CDR3 is TGTGCCAGCAGCCCGGAGCCGGTCAATGAGCAGTTCTTC.

V and J are TRBV13 and TRBJ1-1, with D perhaps TRBD1 (6 bases). Germline CDR1 reads PRHDT; CDR2 reads FYEKMQ (reference sequence). This CDR3 comprises 13 residues. V lost 6 bases, J lost 8 bases, and 16 bases lay in between. The CDR3 coding sequence is TGTGCCAGCAGTTCCGGGGGAGGGGGAGAAGCTTTCTTT. Its translation is CASSSGGGGEAFF.

J is TRBJ2-7 and V is TRBV20-1; 12 nucleotides align to TRBD2. The CDR3 has 15 residues. Germline CDR1 and CDR2: DFQATT and SNEGSKA (reference sequence). Losses at the gene ends were 0 bases for V and 2 bases for J; bases not matched to a gene: 2. The CDR3 protein is CSARDSSGGAYEQYV. The CDR3 DNA sequence: TGCAGTGCTAGAGATTCTAGCGGGGGGGCCTACGAGCAGTACGTC.

This clonotype was found a few times. The chain links TRBV6-1 to TRBJ2-3; D is undetermined. CDR3 length equals 14 residues. V shed 0 bases and J shed 4 bases, with 8 bases lying between them. Germline V lookup: CDR1 MNHNS, CDR2 SASEGT. This CDR3 reads CASSEAKRADTQYF. CDR3 coding DNA: TGTGCCAGCAGTGAAGCTAAAAGGGCAGATACGCAGTATTTT.

This clonotype appeared many times. This chain links TRBV27 with TRBJ2-1; tentatively, D is TRBD2 (5 bases). Germline V CDR1 and CDR2: MNHEY, SMNVEV (reference sequence). The CDR3 loop spans 13 amino acids. Trimming took 6 bases from V and 5 from J, leaving 11 bases between them. As DNA, the CDR3 is TGTGCCAGCAGCTTAAGCGGAAACAATGAGCAGTTCTTC. Protein product: CASSLSGNNEQFF.

This clonotype has just a few counts. This chain connects TRBV7-2 to TRBJ1-1, with unresolved D. The CDR3 totals 19 residues. The germline V gene has CDR1 SGHTA and CDR2 FQGNSA. The V end was cut by 2 bases, the J end by 2 bases, with 24 bases between. CDR3 coding DNA: TGTGCCAGCAGCTTAAATTCATATACGTACAGCCTAACAAACACTGAAGCTTTCTTT. This gives the protein CASSLNSYTYSLTNTEAFF.

V is TRBV12-3 or TRBV12-4 and J is TRBJ1-1; D gene uncertain. The CDR3 has 13 residues. The V gene lost 6 bases and the J gene lost 6 bases, with 14 bases spanning the gap. CDR3 residues: CASRPSGKAEAFF. The CDR3 nucleotides read TGTGCCAGCAGACCCTCGGGAAAAGCTGAAGCTTTCTTT.

This clonotype was picked up many times. The chain couples TRBV7-9 to TRBJ1-2; a weak D match, TRBD1 (6 bases). The CDR3 runs 17 residues. Germline V lookup: CDR1 SEHNR, CDR2 FQNEAQ (reference sequence). V was trimmed by 5 bases and J by 0 bases, leaving 19 bases between them. CDR3 sequence: CASSEPGAPDANYGYTF. CDR3 in DNA: TGTGCCAGCAGCGAGCCGGGGGCCCCCGACGCTAACTATGGCTACACCTTC.

The chain carries TRBV4-1 and TRBJ2-1, with unresolved D. This CDR3 region has 13 residues. Germline CDR1 and CDR2: MGHRA and YSYEKL. Trimming cost V 4 bases and J 7 bases, with 11 bases left between them. The CDR3 DNA reads as TGCGCCAGCAGCCCTCCGGTCAGGAATGAGCAGTTCTTC. Its translation is CASSPPVRNEQFF.

The CDR3 loop is CASSRYGTGNSPLHF. The CDR3 region has the DNA TGTGCCAGCAGCCGCTATGGGACAGGGAATTCACCCCTCCACTTT. V gene TRBV14 combines with J gene TRBJ1-6; TRBD1 matches 9 bases. Per the germline V gene, CDR1 is SGHDN and CDR2 is FVKESK. The CDR3 is 15 amino acids. Germline trimming cut 4 bases from V and 7 bases from J; bases unmatched to any gene: 5.

The V call is TRBV27, the J call TRBJ1-5; TRBD1 aligns across 7 bases. J was trimmed by 4 bases and V by 6 bases; bases with no gene match: 9. Germline loops: CDR1 MNHEY, CDR2 SMNVEV (reference sequence). CDR3 length equals 15 residues. For the CDR3, the DNA is TGTGCCAGCAGACCATTAAAACAGGGGAATCAGCCCCAGCATTTT. It codes for CASRPLKQGNQPQHF.

This clonotype was counted between two and nine times. This sequence joins TRBV28 and TRBJ2-7; a weak D match, TRBD2 (6 bases). There are 13 residues in the CDR3. Germline assignment: CDR1 MDHEN and CDR2 SYDVKM. Trimming cost V 5 bases and J 2 bases, with 10 bases left between them. CDR3 region: CASSRGFPYEQYV. The DNA of the CDR3 is TGTGCCAGCAGTCGGGGGTTCCCCTACGAGCAGTACGTC.

The chain recombines TRBV27 with TRBJ1-5; the D gene is possibly TRBD1 (5 bases). The V and J ends lost 5 bases and 6 bases respectively, with 14 bases between them. From germline, CDR1 is MNHEY and CDR2 SMNVEV (reference sequence). The CDR3 has 14 residues. This CDR3 is CASSLAGEGQPQHF. Written as DNA, the CDR3 is TGTGCCAGCAGTCTGGCGGGGGAAGGTCAGCCCCAGCATTTT.

This clonotype was seen only a few times. The chain employs TRBV7-9 and TRBJ1-4, with D unclear. V shed 3 bases and J shed 6 bases, with 14 bases lying between them. The CDR3 has 15 residues. The V gene's germline CDR1 is SEHNR and CDR2 FQNEAQ (reference sequence). CDR3 coding DNA: TGTGCCAGCAGCTTCCCAGGTCTTGCTGATGAAAAACTGTTTTTT. Translation: CASSFPGLADEKLFF.

The gene calls are TRBV2 and TRBJ2-7; 8 bases are a match to TRBD1. This CDR3 spans 17 amino acids. With V trimmed by 3 bases and J by 3 bases, 13 bases remained unmatched. Germline V gives CDR1 SNHLY, CDR2 FYNNEI. The DNA for the CDR3 is TGTGCCAGCAGTGACTTAGAGGACGGGACAGGCGACTACGAGCAGTACTTC. Residues: CASSDLEDGTGDYEQYF.

Only a few counts were recorded for this clonotype. The chain joins TRBV12-3 or TRBV12-4 to TRBJ1-2, with 7 nucleotides matching TRBD1. The CDR3 runs 13 residues. J lost 6 bases, V lost 6 bases, and 7 bases had no gene match. The CDR3 sequence is CASSPRGVDGYTF. The CDR3 bases are TGTGCCAGCAGCCCCAGGGGGGTCGATGGCTACACCTTC.

The V and J genes are TRBV27 and TRBJ2-1, with 8 bases aligning to TRBD2. Unmatched junction bases numbered 9, after V lost 5 bases and J lost 0 bases. CDR1 MNHEY and CDR2 SMNVEV come from the germline V gene (reference sequence). The CDR3 runs 17 residues. The CDR3 sequence: CASSPGGGLSSYNEQFF. DNA of the CDR3: TGTGCCAGCAGTCCGGGGGGGGGCCTCAGCTCCTACAATGAGCAGTTCTTC.

This clonotype showed up just a few times. The chain carries TRBV6-1 and TRBJ1-1; D perhaps matches TRBD1 (6 bases). Trimming shortened V by 5 bases and J by 1 base, and 11 bases separated the two germline ends. Germline lookup yields CDR1 MNHNS and CDR2 SASEGT. The CDR3 contains 14 residues. CDR3 loop: CASSQGSENTEAFF. CDR3 DNA sequence: TGTGCCAGCAGTCAGGGGTCTGAGAACACTGAAGCTTTCTTT.

This clonotype has ten or more counts. The rearrangement uses TRBV27 and TRBJ1-5; a possible D gene is TRBD1 (5 bases). This CDR3 comprises 14 residues. Germline CDR1 reads MNHEY; CDR2 reads SMNVEV (reference sequence). V was cut by 6 bases and J by 3 bases, with 12 bases left in between. In DNA form, the CDR3 reads TGTGCCAGCAGCTTCGGGGGGATCAATCAGCCCCAGCATTTT. Amino acid sequence: CASSFGGINQPQHF.

This clonotype has a handful of counts. The rearrangement uses TRBV6-6 and TRBJ1-1; D is undetermined. The CDR3 is 13 residues long. V lost 2 bases and J lost 3, with 7 bases in between. Germline V lookup: CDR1 MNHNY, CDR2 SVGAGI (reference sequence). The CDR3 DNA follows: TGTGCCAGCAGTTACGCAATATACACTGAAGCTTTCTTT. Its protein is CASSYAIYTEAFF.

The gene calls are TRBV12-5 and TRBJ2-2; 9 bases map to TRBD1. This CDR3 region has 13 residues. Germline values: CDR1 LGHNT, CDR2 FRNRAP. CDR3 sequence: CASGTGRSGELFF. In nucleotides, the CDR3 is TGTGCCTCCGGGACAGGGAGATCCGGGGAGCTGTTTTTT.

This clonotype was seen a handful of times. The chain employs TRBV7-9 and TRBJ1-2; D is uncertain. Germline V lookup: CDR1 SEHNR, CDR2 FQNEAQ (reference sequence). This CDR3 has 12 residues. V gave up 5 bases and J gave up 3 bases, with 7 bases separating them. The CDR3 is CASSAGDYGYTF. The CDR3, as DNA: TGTGCCAGCAGCGCGGGAGACTATGGCTACACCTTC.

The chain has TRBV4-1 and TRBJ2-1; the D is unclear. The CDR3 spans 17 residues. Germline-derived CDR1 and CDR2 are MGHRA and YSYEKL. Trimming stripped 0 bases from V and 5 bases from J, with 17 bases between. As DNA, the CDR3 is TGCGCCAGCAGCCAAGACTCAATCTTCTCAGTTGACAATGAGCAGTTCTTC. Translation: CASSQDSIFSVDNEQFF.

The chain has TRBV29-1 and TRBJ2-3; 8 bases map to TRBD2. The ends lost 6 bases at V and 0 bases at J; junction bases unmatched: 17. The length of the CDR3 is 18 residues. Germline values: CDR1 SQVTM, CDR2 ANQGSEA. CDR3 in DNA: TGCAGCGTCGTAGGGGAAGGTCGGGGGGGCCTAAGCACAGATACGCAGTATTTT. Encoded protein: CSVVGEGRGGLSTDTQYF.

This chain links TRBV6-1 with TRBJ1-2; maybe TRBD1 (6 bases). The length of the CDR3 is 13 residues. Germline V gene data show CDR1 as MNHNS and CDR2 as SASEGT. V lost 8 bases and J lost 5, with 15 bases in between. As DNA, the CDR3 is TGTGCCAGCTTGAGGGGGGTCCCGTATGGCTACACCTTC. Protein: CASLRGVPYGYTF.

This clonotype turned up a few times. The chain recombines TRBV6-2 or TRBV6-3 with TRBJ2-1; D assignment may be TRBD1 or TRBD2 (5 bases each). This CDR3 spans 14 amino acids. CDR1 and CDR2 (germline): MNHEY, SVGEGT. Trimming cost V 2 bases and J 10 bases, with 15 bases left between them. DNA for the CDR3: TGTGCCAGCAGTTACCGGGGCCAATACGACGAGCAGTTCTTC. Translated: CASSYRGQYDEQFF.

The rearrangement links TRBV19 to TRBJ2-2, with 7 positions matching TRBD2. Germline assignment: CDR1 LNHDA and CDR2 SQIVND (reference sequence). CDR3 length: 13 residues. V shed 3 bases, J shed 6 bases, and the junction held 1 base outside the gene matches. CDR3 region: CASSIRGAGELFF. DNA for the CDR3: TGTGCCAGTAGTATCCGGGGGGCCGGGGAGCTGTTTTTT.

The DNA for the CDR3 is TGTGCCGCGGGGCCGGGAACTGGAAACACCATATATTTT. Protein product: CAAGPGTGNTIYF. This chain uses TRBV6-1 with TRBJ1-3; D possibly corresponds to TRBD1 (5 bases). Per the germline V gene, CDR1 is MNHNS and CDR2 is SASEGT. Trimming stripped 11 bases from V and 2 bases from J, with 13 bases between. The CDR3 totals 13 residues.

The chain is built from TRBV6-5 and TRBJ2-7; 8 positions match TRBD2. The junction had 7 bases not matched to a gene; V was cut back by 2 bases and J by 4 bases. This CDR3 has 15 residues. The germline CDR1 and CDR2 sequences are MNHEY and SVGAGI. In DNA form, the CDR3 reads TGTGCCAGCAGTTACGGAGCGGGGGAATCATACGAGCAGTACGTC. Amino acid sequence: CASSYGAGESYEQYV.

V usage is TRBV5-1 and J usage is TRBJ1-1; no reliable D call. The V gene's germline CDR1 is SGHRS and CDR2 YFSETQ. V dropped 0 bases and J dropped 6 bases, with 15 bases sitting between them. CDR3 size: 15 residues. CDR3 residues: CASSLASGRIAEAFF. The CDR3 region has the DNA TGCGCCAGCAGCTTGGCATCGGGCAGGATCGCTGAAGCTTTCTTT.

CDR3 DNA: TGTGCCAGCAGTAACGGGTTCCAAGAGACCCAGTACTTC. Protein sequence: CASSNGFQETQYF. J is TRBJ2-5 and V is TRBV2; D is unclear. Germline CDR1 SNHLY, CDR2 FYNNEI. The CDR3 consists of 13 residues. V was cut by 5 bases and J by 1 base, with 8 bases left in between.